The entry that follows covers one TCR beta chain sequence. The ends lost 0 bases at V and 5 bases at J; junction bases unmatched: 4. CDR3 length: 15 residues. Germline CDR1 is SGHNT and CDR2 is YENEEA. This sample was taken from a study of blood T cell repertoires in COVID-19. Overall study: Donors in the United States, Italy and Spain gave samples during acute or convalescent COVID-19. PBMCs, B-cell-depleted T cells, or T cells provided the cDNA or gDNA that made up the material.

Per the authors' pipeline: Researchers report that nucleated cell counts were estimated from reference gene primer amplification. Here immunoSEQ multiplex PCR was the method, and the copy in TCRdb shows in-frame clones only, minus some. D and trimming were read from the DNA, whereas the V and J calls and clone size are those reported in that table. The sample records over 250,000 clones, roughly 86% being singletons. What was sequenced was peripheral blood. The sequence was obtained from a woman aged 25 to 45 with acute or convalescent COVID-19. This chain links TRBV11-3 with TRBJ2-5; TRBD2 aligns across 9 bases. The CDR3 here is CASSLETSGHETQYF. CDR3 DNA: TGTGCCAGCAGCTTAGAGACTAGCGGACATGAGACCCAGTACTTC.